Shown below are 31 T cell receptor beta chains from a single sample sequenced in a study of shared clonotypes between healthy human individuals. Profiling relied on immunoSEQ multiplex PCR, and the TCRdb table lists in-frame clones only, not all of them. This sample has 2 million to 2.5 million clones, with almost 96% found just once. What was sequenced was naive CD4+ T cells sorted from blood. Subset specified: CD45RA+ positively selected. The receptors originated from a man aged 18 to 30 in good health.

J is TRBJ2-3 and V is TRBV9; 15 bases fit TRBD2. The CDR3 consists of 17 residues. V lost 4 bases and J lost 5; bases outside the gene matches: 8. The V gene's germline CDR1 is SGDLS and CDR2 YYNGEE. The CDR3 DNA follows: TGTGCCAGCAGCCGGGGACTAGCGGGAGGTTTCCGAGATACGCAGTATTTT. Residues: CASSRGLAGGFRDTQYF.

This rearrangement joins TRBV7-8 to TRBJ1-3, with D unresolved. There are 13 residues in the CDR3. The ends were cut back, 1 base at V and 4 bases at J, with 5 bases in the middle. Germline loops: CDR1 SGHVS, CDR2 FQNEAQ. CDR3 in DNA: TGTGCCAGCAGCTTAGATCACGGAAACACCATATATTTT. Its translation is CASSLDHGNTIYF.

This rearrangement joins TRBV27 to TRBJ1-2; the D gene is possibly TRBD1 (6 bases). The CDR3 runs to 14 residues. CDR1 is MNHEY and CDR2 is SMNVEV in the germline V gene (reference sequence). Trimming removed 3 bases at V and 4 bases at J, with 12 bases between. This CDR3 is CASSLARGPYGYTF. CDR3 bases: TGTGCCAGCAGTTTGGCCAGGGGACCCTATGGCTACACCTTC.

V and J are TRBV7-3 and TRBJ1-1, with 7 bases aligning to TRBD1. The CDR3 covers 13 residues. Germline trimming cut 4 bases from V and 5 bases from J; bases unmatched to any gene: 4. The germline gives CDR1 SGHTA, CDR2 FQGTGA. CDR3 bases: TGTGCCAGCAGCTCACAGGGGACGACTGAAGCTTTCTTT. This gives the protein CASSSQGTTEAFF.

The chain combines TRBV27 with TRBJ2-1; 11 positions match TRBD2. Germline loops: CDR1 MNHEY, CDR2 SMNVEV (reference sequence). V shed 5 bases and J 4 bases; nucleotides not matched to a gene: 7. This CDR3 has 16 amino acids. The CDR3 here is CASSPRWTSGYNEQFF. CDR3 nucleotide sequence: TGTGCCAGCAGTCCCCGGTGGACTAGCGGGTACAATGAGCAGTTCTTC.

This chain joins TRBV2 and TRBJ2-2; TRBD1 agrees at 10 bases. The CDR3 extends over 15 amino acids. CDR1 and CDR2 (germline): SNHLY, FYNNEI. V lost 6 bases, J lost 6 bases, and 7 bases stayed unmatched. The CDR3 loop is CASRPGQGLAGELFF. The DNA of the CDR3 is TGTGCCAGCAGACCGGGACAGGGGTTAGCCGGGGAGCTGTTTTTT.

The J gene is TRBJ1-4, the V gene TRBV28; a possible D gene is TRBD1 (5 bases). The CDR3 loop spans 15 amino acids. The germline gives CDR1 MDHEN, CDR2 SYDVKM. V was trimmed by 4 bases and J by 7 bases, leaving 16 bases between them. Here the CDR3 reads CASSSATGGGEKLFF. CDR3 sequence (DNA): TGTGCCAGCAGTTCCGCGACGGGGGGAGGTGAAAAACTGTTTTTT.

The chain couples TRBV4-1 to TRBJ2-5; D is ambiguous. V was cut by 1 base and J by 7 bases, with 16 bases left in between. Per the germline V gene, CDR1 is MGHRA and CDR2 is YSYEKL. The CDR3 sequence is 15 residues long. CDR3: CASSQVQEAWATQYF. The CDR3 nucleotides read TGCGCCAGCAGCCAAGTTCAAGAGGCATGGGCGACCCAGTACTTC.

In the case of this clone: This sample includes further DNA sequences coding for the same CDR3. V usage is TRBV18 and J usage is TRBJ1-1; D unclear. Trimming left V 5 bases short and J 1 base short, with 8 bases between. Germline CDR1 KGHSH, CDR2 LQKENI. The CDR3 covers 13 residues. DNA for the CDR3: TGTGCCAGCTCAGGGAATTCGAACACTGAAGCTTTCTTT. It specifies CASSGNSNTEAFF.

The chain employs TRBV19 and TRBJ2-7; D might be TRBD1 or TRBD2, each matching 5 bases. The CDR3 has 14 residues. Trimming removed 4 bases at V and 5 bases at J, with 15 bases between. Germline CDR1 LNHDA, CDR2 SQIVND (reference sequence). This chain's CDR3 is CASSRTNPTNEQYF. As DNA, the CDR3 is TGTGCCAGTAGTAGGACAAATCCGACTAACGAGCAGTACTTC. The variable domain in full, completed from reference TRBV19 and TRBJ2-7, reads DGGITQSPKYLFRKEGQNVTLSCEQNLNHDAMYWYRQDPGQGLRLIYYSQIVNDFQKGDIAEGYSVSREKKESFPLTVTSAQKNPTAFYLCASSRTNPTNEQYFGPGTRLTVT.

The chain recombines TRBV30 with TRBJ1-1; the D is unclear. The CDR3 sequence is 12 residues long. The V end was cut by 6 bases, the J end by 0 bases, with 8 bases between. Germline loops: CDR1 GTSNPN, CDR2 SVGIG (reference sequence). CDR3 protein: CACTGVNTEAFF. CDR3 coding DNA: TGTGCCTGCACCGGGGTGAACACTGAAGCTTTCTTT. Based on the CDR3 plus reference TRBV30 and TRBJ1-1, the full variable domain is SQTIHQWPATLVQPVGSPLSLECTVEGTSNPNLYWYRQAAGRGLQLLFYSVGIGQISSEVPQNLSASRPQDRQFILSSKKLLLSDSGFYLCACTGVNTEAFFGQGTRLTVV.

The rearrangement joins TRBV27 to TRBJ2-6; TRBD1 aligns across 7 bases. V shed 5 bases, J shed 5 bases, and the junction held 24 bases outside the gene matches. CDR3 length: 21 amino acids. Germline V gives CDR1 MNHEY, CDR2 SMNVEV (reference sequence). For the CDR3, the DNA is TGTGCCAGCAGTGTCCAGGGAGTAGGGGGCGGTGTAAAGCTTAGGGCCAACGTCCTGACTTTC. This translates into CASSVQGVGGGVKLRANVLTF.

This rearrangement joins TRBV27 to TRBJ1-1; possibly TRBD1 for D (6 bases). CDR3 length: 18 amino acids. V dropped 5 bases and J dropped 4 bases, with 26 bases sitting between them. CDR1 is MNHEY and CDR2 is SMNVEV in the germline V gene (reference sequence). For the CDR3, the DNA is TGTGCCAGCAGTCCCCCCTTTGGACAGAGTGAGAAAGGCACTGAAGCTTTCTTT. It specifies CASSPPFGQSEKGTEAFF.

Regarding this clone: An end of the junction does not agree with germline; a read error may underlie this. The chain joins TRBV7-2 to TRBJ2-1; D is undetermined. CDR1 SGHTA and CDR2 FQGNSA come from the germline V gene. The CDR3 loop spans 14 amino acids. The CDR3 nucleotides are TGTGCCAGCAGCTTAGGCCGGGTACCCCCGAGATTAGTCTTC. This codes for CASSLGRVPPRLVF.

J is TRBJ2-7 and V is TRBV5-1; 9 bases map to TRBD1. V was clipped by 0 bases and J by 7 bases; unmatched bases: 2. There are 13 residues in the CDR3. From germline, CDR1 is SGHRS and CDR2 YFSETQ. The CDR3 sequence is CASSLGTGAEQYF. CDR3 bases: TGCGCCAGCAGCTTGGGGACAGGGGCAGAGCAGTACTTC.

This chain connects TRBV6-1 to TRBJ2-7; the D is unclear. V shed 7 bases and J shed 3 bases, with 10 bases lying between them. Germline V CDR1 and CDR2: MNHNS, SASEGT. There are 12 residues in the CDR3. The CDR3 loop reads CASMGYVYEQYF. In DNA, the CDR3 is TGTGCCAGCATGGGGTACGTCTACGAGCAGTACTTC.

The gene calls are TRBV6-5 and TRBJ1-3; D ambiguous. V was shortened by 5 bases and J by 3 bases, with 14 bases between the two germline ends. Germline V gene lookup returns CDR1 MNHEY and CDR2 SVGAGI. The CDR3 spans 15 residues. The CDR3 DNA reads as TGTGCCAGCAGTCCGGAGCGAGCAGTTGGAAACACCATATATTTT. Its protein is CASSPERAVGNTIYF.

Concerning this clone itself: The same CDR3 can be traced to other DNA sequences in this sample. The genes are TRBV6-6 and TRBJ1-6, with D possibly being TRBD1 (6 bases). Trimming took off 6 bases at V and 5 bases at J, with 11 bases between the two ends. This CDR3 contains 14 residues. CDR1 MNHNY and CDR2 SVGAGI come from the germline V gene (reference sequence). CDR3 in amino acids: CASSQTGNNSPLHF. The DNA for the CDR3 is TGTGCCAGCAGCCAGACAGGAAATAATTCACCCCTCCACTTT.

The rearrangement uses TRBV27 and TRBJ1-5, with 8 bases lining up with TRBD1. The CDR3 has 14 amino acids. Per germline, CDR1 MNHEY and CDR2 SMNVEV (reference sequence). Trimming removed 6 bases from V and 7 bases from J; junction bases left unmatched: 8. The CDR3, as DNA: TGTGCCAGCAGGGAAGGACAGGGCAGCCAGCCCCAGCATTTT. Its translation: CASREGQGSQPQHF.

Notes on this clone: Distinct nucleotide sequences in the sample also encode this CDR3. This rearrangement joins TRBV4-1 to TRBJ1-1; D is unresolved. Trimming cost V 1 base and J 2 bases, with 8 bases left between them. CDR3 size: 14 residues. In germline, CDR1 is MGHRA, CDR2 YSYEKL. The CDR3 loop is CASSQVVLNTEAFF. CDR3 bases: TGCGCCAGCAGCCAAGTGGTTTTAAACACTGAAGCTTTCTTT.

The chain couples TRBV27 to TRBJ1-4; no definite D call. Germline V gene sequence: CDR1 MNHEY, CDR2 SMNVEV (reference sequence). The CDR3 totals 11 residues. Trimming took off 4 bases at V and 10 bases at J, with 7 bases between the two ends. The CDR3 sequence: CASSSAGKLFF. The CDR3 DNA sequence: TGTGCCAGCAGTTCTGCGGGAAAACTGTTTTTT.

The V call is TRBV6-5, the J call TRBJ1-1; TRBD1 is a possible D gene (5 bases). The CDR3 loop spans 13 amino acids. Trimming took 4 bases from V and 8 from J, leaving 14 bases between them. Germline lookup yields CDR1 MNHEY and CDR2 SVGAGI. The chain's CDR3 is CASSFLTQGEAFF. CDR3 sequence (DNA): TGTGCCAGCAGTTTTCTCACCCAGGGAGAAGCTTTCTTT.

V and J are TRBV19 and TRBJ2-1; D might be TRBD1 (5 bases). The V end was cut by 0 bases, the J end by 7 bases, with 16 bases between. Germline lookup yields CDR1 LNHDA and CDR2 SQIVND (reference sequence). This CDR3 is 16 amino acids long. CDR3 residues: CASSIDQQGIANEQFF. The CDR3 DNA follows: TGTGCCAGTAGTATAGATCAGCAGGGAATCGCTAATGAGCAGTTCTTC.

The chain links TRBV18 to TRBJ2-7, with 10 bases aligning to TRBD1. Per the germline V gene, CDR1 is KGHSH and CDR2 is LQKENI. The J segment lost 7 bases and the V segment lost 3 bases, leaving 9 bases of the junction unmatched. This CDR3 spans 15 amino acids. This CDR3 is CASSPEGQGSGEQYF. Here the CDR3 DNA reads TGTGCCAGCTCACCCGAGGGACAGGGGTCCGGGGAGCAGTACTTC.

A remark on this clone: Other nucleotide sequences from this sample produce the same CDR3. The chain has TRBV5-1 and TRBJ2-5, with TRBD1 matching over 10 bases. V lost 4 bases, J lost 2 bases, and 2 bases stayed unmatched. The CDR3 runs to 14 residues. Germline CDR1 and CDR2: SGHRS and YFSETQ. The DNA of the CDR3 is TGCGCCAGCAGCCGGGGACAGGGGCAAGAGACCCAGTACTTC. Translating it yields CASSRGQGQETQYF. The whole variable domain, remainder taken from reference TRBV5-1 and TRBJ2-5, is KAGVTQTPRYLIKTRGQQVTLSCSPISGHRSVSWYQQTPGQGLQFLFEYFSETQRNKGNFPGRFSGRQFSNSRSEMNVSTLELGDSALYLCASSRGQGQETQYFGPGTRLLVL.

V is TRBV9 and J is TRBJ2-5; 8 bases are shared with TRBD2. The germline CDR1 and CDR2 sequences are SGDLS and YYNGEE. Trimming took 2 bases from V and 5 from J; bases not matched to a gene: 8. There are 15 residues in the CDR3. The CDR3 loop reads CASSVGAGVVETQYF. The CDR3 DNA follows: TGTGCCAGCAGCGTCGGAGCGGGAGTGGTCGAGACCCAGTACTTC.

The chain employs TRBV2 and TRBJ1-1, with D possibly TRBD1 on 6 matching bases. Trimming took 2 bases from V and 4 from J, leaving 23 bases between them. Germline CDR1 is SNHLY and CDR2 is FYNNEI. The CDR3 has 18 amino acids. Here the CDR3 reads CASSEPPGAAGSLTEAFF. The CDR3 DNA reads TGTGCCAGCAGTGAACCCCCGGGGGCCGCAGGCAGTCTCACTGAAGCTTTCTTT.

The chain recombines TRBV23-1 with TRBJ2-7; TRBD2 is a possible D gene (6 bases). TRBV23-1 is labeled an ORF, and its function is uncertain. This CDR3 comprises 16 residues. The V and J ends lost 3 bases and 0 bases respectively, with 15 bases between them. This CDR3 is CASSHPREASSYEQYF. The CDR3 DNA follows: TGCGCCAGCAGTCACCCTAGGGAGGCTAGCTCCTACGAGCAGTACTTC.

The chain recombines TRBV6-6 with TRBJ1-1, with D hard to call. The V end lost 4 bases, the J end lost 10 bases, and 16 bases lay between the germline ends. Germline V CDR1 and CDR2: MNHNY, SVGAGI (reference sequence). This CDR3 is built from 13 residues. CDR3 coding DNA: TGTGCCAGCAGTTCAAAGGACCCTAATCTAGCTTTCTTT. Amino acid sequence: CASSSKDPNLAFF.

V and J are TRBV9 and TRBJ2-1; TRBD2 matches 11 bases. With V trimmed by 4 bases and J by 6 bases, 6 bases remained unmatched. CDR3 length: 15 amino acids. Per the germline V gene, CDR1 is SGDLS and CDR2 is YYNGEE. The CDR3 region is CASSKLAGEVNEQFF. The CDR3, as DNA: TGTGCCAGCAGCAAACTAGCGGGAGAGGTCAATGAGCAGTTCTTC.

V gene TRBV5-5 combines with J gene TRBJ1-2; a possible D gene is TRBD1 (5 bases). Trimming took 4 bases from V and 2 from J, leaving 9 bases between them. The germline gives CDR1 SGHKS, CDR2 YYEKEE (reference sequence). CDR3 length: 13 residues. CDR3 sequence: CASSPGGNYGYTF. Written as DNA, the CDR3 is TGTGCCAGCAGCCCCGGGGGGAACTATGGCTACACCTTC.